A selection of T cell receptor beta chains follows, all from one sample in a study of identical twins. One entry per CDR3 protein, called by TCRdb with MiXCR from the 5' RACE reads. This table holds around 490,000 distinct CDR3 sequences, 13% to 15% found once. A further study also used this sample, focusing on yellow fever vaccine responses in identical twins.

The sequencing input was CD4+ T cells sorted from blood. These receptors were obtained from a woman in her late teens or twenties in good health. Each CDR3 is given with its conserved first and last residue. The order of the fields is J gene, V gene, CDR3 protein.

>TRBJ2-7|TRBV5-1
CASGDGGEQYF
>TRBJ2-3|TRBV5-5
CASSLLKTSDYADTQYF
>TRBJ2-1|TRBV6-2/TRBV6-3
CASGYPRTGLRDEQFF
>TRBJ2-5|TRBV18
CASSRTSWDYRETQYF
>TRBJ2-6|TRBV20-1
CSAKARRDSGANVLTF
>TRBJ2-5|TRBV6-2/TRBV6-3
CASSSAQKETQYF
>TRBJ2-7|TRBV5-1
CASSSGILTYEQYF
>TRBJ2-2|TRBV15
CATSRGIGPNTGELFF
>TRBJ2-1|TRBV2
CASSEAGTGNNEQFF
>TRBJ1-1|TRBV29-1
CSVTDRMNTEAFF
>TRBJ2-3|TRBV10-3
CAISVGAWDPQYF
>TRBJ2-5|TRBV6-6
CASSYRDPETQYF
>TRBJ2-3|TRBV4-1
CASSQARTGTGVRTDTQYF
>TRBJ2-1|TRBV4-2
CASSQSTGQGYNEQFF
>TRBJ2-2|TRBV6-1
CASSIDRFTGELFF
>TRBJ2-5|TRBV25-1
CASSEFSGRYQETQYF
>TRBJ2-7|TRBV19
CASSIEGTTVYEQYF
>TRBJ2-1|TRBV7-6
CASSPRQGGFGEQFF
>TRBJ1-6|TRBV27
CASSSLSSYNSPLHF
>TRBJ2-1|TRBV7-9
CASSRGQSNEQFF
>TRBJ2-3|TRBV5-6
CASSLNFRDTQYF
>TRBJ2-5|TRBV18
CASSPRAIQETQYF
>TRBJ2-2|TRBV5-1
CASTPSRTRNTGELFF
>TRBJ2-1|TRBV20-1
CSAREVGNEQFF
>TRBJ2-4|TRBV5-1
CASKTGTGAQDIQYF
>TRBJ1-1|TRBV10-1
CASSGSLNTEAFF
>TRBJ1-1|TRBV7-9
CASSLAQGNTEAFF
>TRBJ2-7|TRBV28
CASSLSETSGGAHEQYF
>TRBJ2-1|TRBV9
CASSSRVLAAYNEQFF
>TRBJ2-3|TRBV12-3/TRBV12-4
CASSLRAGFTDTQYF
>TRBJ2-1|TRBV5-1
CASSLAGTGLSYNEQFF
>TRBJ2-5|TRBV7-2
CASTETGGPGTQYF
>TRBJ2-1|TRBV7-9
CASSLVTAQNEQFF
>TRBJ2-6|TRBV12-3/TRBV12-4
CASSSGGGLRANVLTF
>TRBJ2-1|TRBV6-5
CASSYGQGLYNEQFF
>TRBJ1-4|TRBV20-1
CSAMPGVTNEKLFF
>TRBJ1-5|TRBV2
CASTPGGQGNNQPQHF
>TRBJ2-5|TRBV12-3/TRBV12-4
CASSDSLQETQYF
>TRBJ2-1|TRBV24-1
CATSDPGTAFPNTYNEQFF
>TRBJ2-4|TRBV5-1
CASSLGQGETAKNIQYF
>TRBJ2-2|TRBV29-1
CSAAGTVNTGELFF
>TRBJ2-5|TRBV5-1
CASSFERETQYF
>TRBJ2-4|TRBV29-1
CSVWGEGLAVILAKNIQYF
>TRBJ2-2|TRBV6-2/TRBV6-3
CASSYRGVTGELFF
>TRBJ1-1|TRBV6-1
CASREDRGNTEAFF
>TRBJ2-7|TRBV6-1
CASSTPRSSYEQYF
>TRBJ2-1|TRBV18
CASSPLSGTSVDNEQFF
>TRBJ2-7|TRBV11-2
CASTLGTAAYYEQYF
>TRBJ2-7|TRBV6-1
CASRGDLGYEQYF